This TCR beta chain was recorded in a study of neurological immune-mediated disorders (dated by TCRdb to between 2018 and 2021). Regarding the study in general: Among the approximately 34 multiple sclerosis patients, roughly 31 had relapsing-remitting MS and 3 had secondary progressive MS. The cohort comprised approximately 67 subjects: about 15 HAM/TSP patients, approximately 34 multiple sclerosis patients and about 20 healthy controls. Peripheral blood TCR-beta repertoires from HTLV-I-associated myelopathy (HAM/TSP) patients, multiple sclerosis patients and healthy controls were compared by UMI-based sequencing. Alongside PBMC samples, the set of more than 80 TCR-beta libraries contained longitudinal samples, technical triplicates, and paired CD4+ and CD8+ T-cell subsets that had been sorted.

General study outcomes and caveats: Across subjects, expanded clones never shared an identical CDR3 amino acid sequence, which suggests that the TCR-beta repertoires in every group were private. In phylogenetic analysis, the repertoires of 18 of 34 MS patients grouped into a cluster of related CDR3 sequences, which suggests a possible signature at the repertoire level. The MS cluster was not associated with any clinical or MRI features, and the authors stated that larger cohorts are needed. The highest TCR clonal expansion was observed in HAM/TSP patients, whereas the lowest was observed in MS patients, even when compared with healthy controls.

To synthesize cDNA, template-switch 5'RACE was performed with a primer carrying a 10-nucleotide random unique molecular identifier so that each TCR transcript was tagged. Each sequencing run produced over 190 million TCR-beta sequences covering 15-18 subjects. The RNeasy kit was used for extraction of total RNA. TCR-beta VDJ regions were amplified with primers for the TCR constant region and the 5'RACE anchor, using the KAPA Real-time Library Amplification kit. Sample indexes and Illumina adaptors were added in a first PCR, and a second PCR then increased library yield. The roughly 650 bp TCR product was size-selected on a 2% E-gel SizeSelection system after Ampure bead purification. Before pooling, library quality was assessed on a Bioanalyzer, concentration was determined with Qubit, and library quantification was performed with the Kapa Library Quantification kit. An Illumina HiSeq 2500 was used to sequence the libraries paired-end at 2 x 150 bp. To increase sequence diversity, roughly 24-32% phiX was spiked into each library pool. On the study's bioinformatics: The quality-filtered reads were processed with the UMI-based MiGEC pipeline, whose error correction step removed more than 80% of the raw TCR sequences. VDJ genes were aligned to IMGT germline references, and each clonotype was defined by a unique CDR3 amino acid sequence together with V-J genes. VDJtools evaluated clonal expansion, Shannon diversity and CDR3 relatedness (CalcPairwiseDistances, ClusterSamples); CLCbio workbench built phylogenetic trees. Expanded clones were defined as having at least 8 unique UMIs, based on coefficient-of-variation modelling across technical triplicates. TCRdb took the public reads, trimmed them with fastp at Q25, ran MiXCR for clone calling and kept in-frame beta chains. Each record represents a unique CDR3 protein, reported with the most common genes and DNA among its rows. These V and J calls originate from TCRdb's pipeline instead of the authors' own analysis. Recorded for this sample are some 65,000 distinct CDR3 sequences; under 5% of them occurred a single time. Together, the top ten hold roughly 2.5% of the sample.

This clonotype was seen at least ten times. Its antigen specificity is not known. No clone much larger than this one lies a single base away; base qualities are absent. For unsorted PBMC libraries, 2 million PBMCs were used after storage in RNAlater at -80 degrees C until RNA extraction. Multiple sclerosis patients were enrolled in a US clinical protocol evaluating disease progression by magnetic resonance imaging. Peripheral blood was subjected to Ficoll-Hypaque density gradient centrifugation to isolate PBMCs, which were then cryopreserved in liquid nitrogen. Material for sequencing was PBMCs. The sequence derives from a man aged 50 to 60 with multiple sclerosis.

The nucleotide sequence reads as follows: TGTGCCAGCAGCAACAGGGACAGACGTAATGAAAAACTGTTTTTT. This is translated as CASSNRDRRNEKLFF. The sequence links TRBV5-6 to TRBJ1-4, with 7 central nucleotides matching TRBD1. V loses 4 bases at its end and J loses 4 bases; junction bases beyond the gene matches: 7. Spanning cysteine to phenylalanine, the CDR3 consists of 15 amino acids. Of the read, only the CDR3 DNA is kept; its 45 bases are in frame from base 1. For CDR1 and CDR2, the germline V gene lists SGHDT and YYEEEE.